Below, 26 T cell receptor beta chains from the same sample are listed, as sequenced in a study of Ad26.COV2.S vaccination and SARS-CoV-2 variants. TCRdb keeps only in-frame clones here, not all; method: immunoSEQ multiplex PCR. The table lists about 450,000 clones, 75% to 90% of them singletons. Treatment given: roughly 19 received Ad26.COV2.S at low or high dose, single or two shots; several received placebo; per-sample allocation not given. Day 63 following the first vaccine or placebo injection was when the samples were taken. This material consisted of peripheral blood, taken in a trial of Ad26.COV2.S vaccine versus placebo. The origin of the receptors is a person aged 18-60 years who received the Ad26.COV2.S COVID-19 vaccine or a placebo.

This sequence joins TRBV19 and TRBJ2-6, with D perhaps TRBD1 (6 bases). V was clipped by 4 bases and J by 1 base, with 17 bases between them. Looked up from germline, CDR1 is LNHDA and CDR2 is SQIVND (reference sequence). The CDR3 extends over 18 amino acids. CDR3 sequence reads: CASSRRSGGSSGANVLTF. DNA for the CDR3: TGTGCCAGTAGTAGACGGAGTGGGGGCTCTTCTGGGGCCAACGTCCTGACTTTC.

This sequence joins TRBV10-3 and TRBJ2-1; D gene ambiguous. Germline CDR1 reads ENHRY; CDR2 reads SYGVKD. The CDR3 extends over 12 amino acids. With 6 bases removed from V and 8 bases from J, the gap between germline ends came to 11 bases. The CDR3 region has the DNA TGTGCCATCAGCTCCGGCCTCGATGAGCAGTTCTTC. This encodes CAISSGLDEQFF.

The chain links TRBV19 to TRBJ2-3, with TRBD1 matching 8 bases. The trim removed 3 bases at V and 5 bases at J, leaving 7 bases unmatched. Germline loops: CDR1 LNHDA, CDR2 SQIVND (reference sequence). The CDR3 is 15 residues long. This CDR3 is CASSMTGVLLDTQYF. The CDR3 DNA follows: TGTGCCAGTAGTATGACAGGGGTCCTCTTAGATACGCAGTATTTT.

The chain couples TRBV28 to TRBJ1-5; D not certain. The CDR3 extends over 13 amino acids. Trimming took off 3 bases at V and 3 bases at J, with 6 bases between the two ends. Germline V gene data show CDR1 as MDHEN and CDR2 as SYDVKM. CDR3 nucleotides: TGTGCCAGCAGTTTGCAGAACAATCAGCCCCAGCATTTT. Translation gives CASSLQNNQPQHF.

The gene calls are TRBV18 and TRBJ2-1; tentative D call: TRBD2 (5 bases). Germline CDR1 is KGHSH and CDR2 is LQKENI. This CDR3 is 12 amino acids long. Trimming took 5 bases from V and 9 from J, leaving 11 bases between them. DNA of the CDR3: TGTGCCAGCTCAGCCATGGGGAGTGAGCAGTTCTTC. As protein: CASSAMGSEQFF. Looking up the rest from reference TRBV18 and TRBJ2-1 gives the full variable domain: NAGVMQNPRHLVRRRGQEARLRCSPMKGHSHVYWYRQLPEEGLKFMVYLQKENIIDESGMPKERFSAEFPKEGPSILRIQQVVRGDSAAYFCASSAMGSEQFFGPGTRLTVL.

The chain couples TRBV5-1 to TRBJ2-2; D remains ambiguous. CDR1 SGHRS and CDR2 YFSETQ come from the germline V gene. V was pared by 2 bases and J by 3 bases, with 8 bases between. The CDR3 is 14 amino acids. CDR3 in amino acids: CASSFPNYTGELFF. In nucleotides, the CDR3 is TGCGCCAGCAGCTTCCCTAACTACACCGGGGAGCTGTTTTTT.

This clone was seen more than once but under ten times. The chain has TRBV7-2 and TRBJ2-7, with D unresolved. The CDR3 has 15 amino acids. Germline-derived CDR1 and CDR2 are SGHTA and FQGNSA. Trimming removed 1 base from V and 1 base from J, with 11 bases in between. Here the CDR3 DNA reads TGTGCCAGCAGCTTAGTGGCAGCTCAGTCCTACGAGCAGTACTTC. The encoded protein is CASSLVAAQSYEQYF.

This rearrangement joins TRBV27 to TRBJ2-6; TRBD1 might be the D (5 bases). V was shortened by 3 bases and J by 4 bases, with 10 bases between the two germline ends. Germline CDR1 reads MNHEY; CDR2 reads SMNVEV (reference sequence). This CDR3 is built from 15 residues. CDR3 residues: CASSFGASGANVLTF. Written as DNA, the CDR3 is TGTGCCAGCAGTTTTGGGGCCTCGGGGGCCAACGTCCTGACTTTC.

DNA of the CDR3: TGCGCCAGCAGCCAAGATTCAAGGACTGCAGGGACCGGGGAGCTGTTTTTT. Protein product: CASSQDSRTAGTGELFF. V and J are TRBV4-3 and TRBJ2-2; D might be TRBD1 or TRBD2, each matching 5 bases. Germline CDR1 reads LGHNA; CDR2 reads YSLEER. V lost 0 bases, J lost 5 bases, and 16 bases lay in between. The CDR3 is 17 residues long.

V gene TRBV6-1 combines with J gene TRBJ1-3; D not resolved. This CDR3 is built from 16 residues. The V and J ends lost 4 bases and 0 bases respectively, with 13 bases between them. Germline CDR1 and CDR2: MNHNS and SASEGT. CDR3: CASSGGTLDSGNTIYF. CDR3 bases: TGTGCCAGCAGTGGCGGCACCCTGGACTCTGGAAACACCATATATTTT.

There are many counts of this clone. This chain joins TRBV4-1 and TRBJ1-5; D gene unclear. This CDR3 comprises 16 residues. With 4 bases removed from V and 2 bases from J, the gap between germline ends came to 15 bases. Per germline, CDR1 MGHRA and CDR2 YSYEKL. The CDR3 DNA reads TGCGCCAGCAGCCTAGACGGCGGACTGGGCAATCAGCCCCAGCATTTT. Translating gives CASSLDGGLGNQPQHF.

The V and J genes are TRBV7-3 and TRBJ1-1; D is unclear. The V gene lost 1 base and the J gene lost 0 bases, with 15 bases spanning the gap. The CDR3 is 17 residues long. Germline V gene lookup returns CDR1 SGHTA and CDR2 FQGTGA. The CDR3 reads CASSLSPQDPMNTEAFF. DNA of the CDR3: TGTGCCAGCAGCTTAAGTCCGCAGGATCCCATGAACACTGAAGCTTTCTTT.

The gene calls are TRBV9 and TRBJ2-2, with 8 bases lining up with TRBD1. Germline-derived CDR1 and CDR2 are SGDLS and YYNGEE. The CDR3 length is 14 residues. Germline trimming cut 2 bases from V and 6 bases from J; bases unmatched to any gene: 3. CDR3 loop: CASSVDRGAGELFF. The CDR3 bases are TGTGCCAGCAGCGTTGACAGGGGAGCCGGGGAGCTGTTTTTT.

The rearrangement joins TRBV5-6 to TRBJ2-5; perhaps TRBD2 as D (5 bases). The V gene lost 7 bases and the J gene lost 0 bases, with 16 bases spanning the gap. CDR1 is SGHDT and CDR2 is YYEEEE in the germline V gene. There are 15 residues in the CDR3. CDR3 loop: CASRELGNYQETQYF. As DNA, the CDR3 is TGTGCCAGCCGGGAACTAGGGAACTACCAAGAGACCCAGTACTTC.

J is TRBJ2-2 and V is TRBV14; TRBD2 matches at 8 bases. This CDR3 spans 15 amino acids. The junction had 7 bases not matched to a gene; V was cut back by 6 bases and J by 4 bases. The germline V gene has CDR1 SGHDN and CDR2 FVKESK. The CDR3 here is CASRGGGLPTGELFF. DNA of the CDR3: TGTGCCAGCAGAGGCGGGGGGCTGCCCACCGGGGAGCTGTTTTTT.

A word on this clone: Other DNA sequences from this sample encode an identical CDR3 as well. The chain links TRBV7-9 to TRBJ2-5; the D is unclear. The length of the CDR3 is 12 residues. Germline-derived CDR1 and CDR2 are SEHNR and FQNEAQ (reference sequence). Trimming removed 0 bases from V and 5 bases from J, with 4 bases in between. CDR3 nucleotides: TGTGCCAGCAGCTTAGCCCGGGAGACCCAGTACTTC. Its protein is CASSLARETQYF.

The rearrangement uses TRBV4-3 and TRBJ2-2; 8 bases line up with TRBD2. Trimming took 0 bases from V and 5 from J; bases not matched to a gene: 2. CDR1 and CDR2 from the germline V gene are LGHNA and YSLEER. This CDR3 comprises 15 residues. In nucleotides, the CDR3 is TGCGCCAGCAGCCAAGAGCGGGGGGCGACCGGGGAGCTGTTTTTT. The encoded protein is CASSQERGATGELFF.

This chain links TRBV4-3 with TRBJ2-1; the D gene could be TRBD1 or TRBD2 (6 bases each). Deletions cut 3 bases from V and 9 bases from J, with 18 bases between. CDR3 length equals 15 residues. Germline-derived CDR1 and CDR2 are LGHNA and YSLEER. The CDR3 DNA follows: TGCGCCAGCAGCCATCACAGGGCGCGGGGTGGTGAGCAGTTCTTC. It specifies CASSHHRARGGEQFF.

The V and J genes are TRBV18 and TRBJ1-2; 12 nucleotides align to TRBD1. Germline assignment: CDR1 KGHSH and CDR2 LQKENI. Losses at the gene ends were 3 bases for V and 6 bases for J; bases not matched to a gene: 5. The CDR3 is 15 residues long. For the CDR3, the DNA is TGTGCCAGCTCACCGGGGGACAGGGGGCCGGATGGCTACACCTTC. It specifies CASSPGDRGPDGYTF.

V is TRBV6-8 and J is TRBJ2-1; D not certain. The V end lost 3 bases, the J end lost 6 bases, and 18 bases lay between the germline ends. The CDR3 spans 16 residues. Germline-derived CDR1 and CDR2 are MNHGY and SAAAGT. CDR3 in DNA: TGTGCCAGCAGTTATCCCATAGGACCGTACGGCAATGAGCAGTTCTTC. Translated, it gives CASSYPIGPYGNEQFF.

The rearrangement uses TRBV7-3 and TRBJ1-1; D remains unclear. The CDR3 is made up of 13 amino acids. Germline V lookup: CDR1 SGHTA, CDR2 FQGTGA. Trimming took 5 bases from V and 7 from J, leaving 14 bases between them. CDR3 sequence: CASSLRRTGEAFF. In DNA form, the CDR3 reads TGTGCCAGCAGCCTGCGTAGGACGGGTGAAGCTTTCTTT.

CDR3 amino acids: CASSVDPGQGNTEAFF. DNA for the CDR3: TGTGCCAGCAGCGTAGATCCGGGACAGGGGAACACTGAAGCTTTCTTT. The rearrangement links TRBV9 to TRBJ1-1, with 9 positions matching TRBD1. The CDR3 runs 16 residues. In germline, CDR1 is SGDLS, CDR2 YYNGEE. J lost 1 base, V lost 0 bases, and 4 bases had no gene match.

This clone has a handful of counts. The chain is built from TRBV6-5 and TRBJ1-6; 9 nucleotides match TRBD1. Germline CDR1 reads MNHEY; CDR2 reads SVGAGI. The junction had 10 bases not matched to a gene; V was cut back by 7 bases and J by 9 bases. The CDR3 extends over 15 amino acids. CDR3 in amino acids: CASTATQGAVSPLHF. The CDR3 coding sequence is TGTGCCAGCACCGCTACACAGGGGGCCGTTTCACCCCTCCACTTT.

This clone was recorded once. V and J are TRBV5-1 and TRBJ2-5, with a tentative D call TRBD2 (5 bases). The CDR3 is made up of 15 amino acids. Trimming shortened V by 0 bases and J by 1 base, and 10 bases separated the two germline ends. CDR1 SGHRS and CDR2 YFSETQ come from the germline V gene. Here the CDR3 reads CASSLGEAGQETQYF. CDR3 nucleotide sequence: TGCGCCAGCAGCTTGGGAGAGGCGGGCCAAGAGACCCAGTACTTC.

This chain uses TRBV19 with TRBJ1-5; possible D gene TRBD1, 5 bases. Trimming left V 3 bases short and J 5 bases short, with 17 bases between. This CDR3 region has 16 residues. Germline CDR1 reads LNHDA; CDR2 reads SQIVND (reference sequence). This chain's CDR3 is CASSIIFAGTDQPQHF. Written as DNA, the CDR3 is TGTGCCAGTAGTATCATTTTTGCGGGGACCGATCAGCCCCAGCATTTT.

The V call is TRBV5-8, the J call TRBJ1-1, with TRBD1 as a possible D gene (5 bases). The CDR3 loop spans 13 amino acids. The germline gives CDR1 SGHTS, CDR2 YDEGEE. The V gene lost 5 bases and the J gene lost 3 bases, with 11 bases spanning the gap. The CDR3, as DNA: TGTGCCAGCAGTTTAACCAGGGACACTGAAGCTTTCTTT. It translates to CASSLTRDTEAFF.